The T cell receptor (beta chain) under discussion was sequenced for a study of siplizumab effects on memory and regulatory T cells. General study points: Confirmation that proliferating Tregs from siplizumab cultures had suppressive function was not obtained.

The method was immunoSEQ multiplex PCR; TCRdb's version includes in-frame clones alone and lacks a portion of them. The table shows about 100,000 clones, with around 90% occurring only once. Germline loops: CDR1 WSHSY, CDR2 SAAADI. Trimming at V came to 7 bases and at J to 3 bases, leaving 12 bases not matched to a gene. This CDR3 has 16 residues. Worth noting for this clone: What it binds is unknown.

Material: CD4+ T cells sorted from blood. This receptor was taken from a human donor in good health. Some clones in this sample may be carry-over from other donors' samples. This sequence joins TRBV10-2 and TRBJ2-3; 8 positions match TRBD2. Written as DNA, the CDR3 is TGCGCCAGCACTACCCGGGGGGGAGTGGGGACAGATACGCAGTATTTT. Its translation: CASTTRGGVGTDTQYF.